This T cell receptor beta chain was identified during a study of graft-versus-host responses after intestinal transplantation (dated by TCRdb to about 2021). Describing the broader study: Multivisceral, liver-intestinal, or isolated intestinal transplants were received by the recipients. Anti-thymocyte globulin induction was given to all recipients, followed by maintenance tacrolimus and steroids for 2 to 3 years. After intestinal transplantation, graft-versus-host and host-versus-graft alloreactive T cell clones were followed in the graft, circulation and bone marrow using bulk TCR-beta CDR3 sequencing. Alloreactive clones were identified by sequencing pre-transplant mixed lymphocyte reaction products and comparing them with unstimulated pre-transplant donor and recipient T cells. The cohort enrolled some 23 intestinal transplant recipients including one retransplant, and a few patients lacking pretransplant specimens were excluded. A peak of at least 4% donor T cells among recipient peripheral blood mononuclear cells was the definition used for donor T cell macrochimerism. Samples from a few later patients were sequenced in-house on an Illumina MiSeq with MiXCR processing rather than by the commercial service.

In light of the paper, this sample's time point label describes: cells obtained before transplantation from donor or recipient. In mixed lymphocyte reactions, approximately 200,000 CFSE-labeled pre-transplant responders were plated with approximately 200,000 irradiated violet-dye-labeled stimulators and cultured for around 6 days. Proliferating CD3+CD4+CFSE-low and CD3+CD8+CFSE-low responder cells were FACS-sorted on a BD Influx sorter after the mixed lymphocyte reaction. In the germline V gene (reference sequence), CDR1 corresponds to LNHNV and CDR2 to YYDKDF. There are 14 amino acids in the CDR3, from cysteine to phenylalanine inclusive. Only the CDR3 portion is preserved as DNA: 42 bases, with reading frame beginning at the first base. At the junction V is shortened by 0 bases and J by 7 bases, with 10 bases in between. The library was built by means of the immunoSEQ multiplex PCR assay. In most patients, genomic DNA was isolated using the Qiagen DNeasy Blood and Tissue Kit and sent frozen to Adaptive Biotechnologies for TCR sequencing. High-throughput TCR-beta CDR3 sequencing of genomic DNA from most patients was performed by Adaptive Biotechnologies. The authors' analysis ran thus. TCR sequencing data were retrieved from Adaptive's ImmunoSEQ software for about 17 patients, whereas a few other patients were processed with MiXCR and VDJtools. To correct CD4 versus CD8 sorting errors, any sequence found in both subsets at a frequency ratio below 5:1 was removed. CDR3 nucleotide sequences shared by donor and recipient were removed because the origin of these sequences could not be assigned. To count as alloreactive, a clone needed at least 2-fold expansion over unstimulated cells and a minimum CFSE-low frequency of 0.002% (template counts) or 0.001% (read counts). Clones were considered mappable if detected in sequenced pre-transplant spleen, lymph node, or MLR CFSE-low populations of the donor or recipient. The cumulative frequency of alloreactive clones was calculated as a percentage of all sequences, weighted by copy number. TCRdb mirrors the immuneACCESS table, restricted to in-frame sequences. Some clones are absent from its copies; in checked studies, under half trace to an unresolved V gene, and the reason for the others is unknown. V and J calls and clone size are those listed in that table; D and trimming were worked out from the DNA. The sample yields almost 5,500 clones; around 27% were counted once. The ten top clones hold 5% to 6.5% of the sample.

On this clone: The input lacks base qualities; no much larger clone sits a single base away.

The investigation overall reported the following: The conclusions were limited by the relatively low number and heterogeneity of the intestinal transplant patients. In patients with donor T cell macrochimerism, the allografts had high GvH to HvG T cell clonal ratios. Early after transplant, declines in HvG clones were associated with peak levels of circulating GvH clones. GvH clones turned up in recipient bone marrow, with some appearing earlier in ileal mucosa or blood, a pattern consistent with an intestinal mucosal origin.

The receptor was derived from a human patient who was an organ donor for intestinal transplantation. The material was alloreactive CD4+ T cells from a mixed lymphocyte reaction culture, obtained before transplantation. In the paper's terms, the cell subset or site label means: CFSE-low proliferating T cells sorted from approximately six-day pre-transplant mixed lymphocyte reaction (GvH or HvG direction). The receptor chain draws on TRBV15 and TRBJ2-1, and the D gene may be TRBD2, 5 bases matching. The nucleotide sequence reads as follows: TGTGCCACCAGCAGAGATAGGAGAGGGAATGAGCAGTTCTTC. It is translated as CATSRDRRGNEQFF.